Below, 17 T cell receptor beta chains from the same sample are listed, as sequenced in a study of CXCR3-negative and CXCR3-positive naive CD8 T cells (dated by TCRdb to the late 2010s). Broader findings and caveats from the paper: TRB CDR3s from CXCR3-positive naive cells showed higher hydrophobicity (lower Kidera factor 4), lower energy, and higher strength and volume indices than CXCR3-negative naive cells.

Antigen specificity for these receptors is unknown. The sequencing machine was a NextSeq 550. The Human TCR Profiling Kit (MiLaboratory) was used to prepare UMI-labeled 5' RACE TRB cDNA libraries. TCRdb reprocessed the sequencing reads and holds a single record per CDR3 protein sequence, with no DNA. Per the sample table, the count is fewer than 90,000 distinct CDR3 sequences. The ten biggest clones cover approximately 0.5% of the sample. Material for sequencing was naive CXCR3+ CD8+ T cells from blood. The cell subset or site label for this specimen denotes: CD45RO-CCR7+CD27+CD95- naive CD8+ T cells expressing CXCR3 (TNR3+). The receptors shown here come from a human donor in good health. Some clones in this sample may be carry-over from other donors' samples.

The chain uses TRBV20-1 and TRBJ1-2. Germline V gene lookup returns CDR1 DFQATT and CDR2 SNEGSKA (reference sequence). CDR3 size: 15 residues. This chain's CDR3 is CSARLHTEFDYGYTF.

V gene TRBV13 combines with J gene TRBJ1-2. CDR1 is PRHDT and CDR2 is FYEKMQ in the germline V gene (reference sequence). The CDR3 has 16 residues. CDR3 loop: CASSLGGEISNYGYTF.

CDR3 sequence: CASSDYYGGRIDTQYF. This rearrangement joins TRBV28 to TRBJ2-3; no DNA is available, so the TRBD1 call from TCRdb remains unchecked. Per the germline V gene, CDR1 is MDHEN and CDR2 is SYDVKM. This CDR3 spans 16 amino acids.

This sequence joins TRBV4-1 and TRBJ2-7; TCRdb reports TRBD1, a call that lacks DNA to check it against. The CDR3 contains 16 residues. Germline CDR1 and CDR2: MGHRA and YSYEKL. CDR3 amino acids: CASSQAPRQVSYEQYF.

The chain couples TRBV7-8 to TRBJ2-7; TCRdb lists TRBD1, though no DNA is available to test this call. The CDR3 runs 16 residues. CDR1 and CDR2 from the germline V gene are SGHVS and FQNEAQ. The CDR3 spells CASSLAPGQGAYEQYF.

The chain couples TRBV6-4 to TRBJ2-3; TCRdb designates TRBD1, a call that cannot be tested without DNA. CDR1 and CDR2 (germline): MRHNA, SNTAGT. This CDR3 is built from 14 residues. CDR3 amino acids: CASSETGVTDTQYF.

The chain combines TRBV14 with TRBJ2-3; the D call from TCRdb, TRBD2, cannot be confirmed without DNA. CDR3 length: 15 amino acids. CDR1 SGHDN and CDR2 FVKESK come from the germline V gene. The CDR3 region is CASSLRGGYTDTQYF.

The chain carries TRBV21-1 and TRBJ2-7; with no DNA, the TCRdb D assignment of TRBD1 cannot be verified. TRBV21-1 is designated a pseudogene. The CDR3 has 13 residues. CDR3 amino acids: CASHRGPTYEQYF.

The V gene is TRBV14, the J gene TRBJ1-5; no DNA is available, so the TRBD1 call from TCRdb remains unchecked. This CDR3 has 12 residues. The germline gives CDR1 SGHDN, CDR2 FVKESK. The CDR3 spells CASSQGGKPQHF.

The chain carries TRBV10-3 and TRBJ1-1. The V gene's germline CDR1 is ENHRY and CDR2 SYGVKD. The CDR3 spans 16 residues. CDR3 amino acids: CAISESKMGSNTEAFF.

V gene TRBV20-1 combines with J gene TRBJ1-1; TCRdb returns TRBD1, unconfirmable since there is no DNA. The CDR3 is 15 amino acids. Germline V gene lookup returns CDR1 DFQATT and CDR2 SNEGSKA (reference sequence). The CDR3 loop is CSARVPSRGRAEAFF.

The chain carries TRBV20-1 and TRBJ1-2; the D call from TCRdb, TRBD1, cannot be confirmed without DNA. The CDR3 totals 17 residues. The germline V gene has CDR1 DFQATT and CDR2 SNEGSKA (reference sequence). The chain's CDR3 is CSARDTQLTGDNYGYTF.

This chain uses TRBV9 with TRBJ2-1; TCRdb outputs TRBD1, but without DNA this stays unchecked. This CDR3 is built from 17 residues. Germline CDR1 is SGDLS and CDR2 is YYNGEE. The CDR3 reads CASSDQTGYGLDNEQFF. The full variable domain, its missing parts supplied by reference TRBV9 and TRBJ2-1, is DSGVTQTPKHLITATGQRVTLRCSPRSGDLSVYWYQQSLDQGLQFLIQYYNGEERAKGNILERFSAQQFPDLHSELNLSSLELGDSALYFCASSDQTGYGLDNEQFFGPGTRLTVL.

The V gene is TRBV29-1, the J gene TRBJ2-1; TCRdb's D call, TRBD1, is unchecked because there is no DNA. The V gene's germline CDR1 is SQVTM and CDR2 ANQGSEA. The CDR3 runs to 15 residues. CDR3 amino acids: CSSAGTGKVYNEQFF.

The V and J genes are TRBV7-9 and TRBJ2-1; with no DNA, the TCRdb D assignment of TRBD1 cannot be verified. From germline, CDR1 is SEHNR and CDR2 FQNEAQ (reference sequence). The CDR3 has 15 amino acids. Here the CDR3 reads CASSTRDRGEDEQFF.

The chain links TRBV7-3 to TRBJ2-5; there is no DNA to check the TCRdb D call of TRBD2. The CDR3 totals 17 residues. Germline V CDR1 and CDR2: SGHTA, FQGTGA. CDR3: CASSFPSWTSGQETQYF.

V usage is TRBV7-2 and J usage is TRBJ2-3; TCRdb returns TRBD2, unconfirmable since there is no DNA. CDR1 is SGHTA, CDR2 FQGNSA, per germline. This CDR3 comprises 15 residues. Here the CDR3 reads CASSKSGSRTDTQYF.